This passage covers 21 T cell receptor beta chains from one sample sequenced in a study of shared clonotypes between healthy human individuals. TCRdb keeps only in-frame clones here, not all; method: immunoSEQ multiplex PCR. The table shows about 1 million clones, with approximately 72% occurring only once. The sequenced material came from memory CD4+ T cells sorted from blood. The subset here: CD45RA-negative fraction. These TCRs come from a man aged 18-30 years in good health.

The chain joins TRBV18 to TRBJ2-7; 7 bases fit TRBD1. Germline CDR1 KGHSH, CDR2 LQKENI. The CDR3 extends over 12 amino acids. The V gene end was trimmed by 4 bases and the J gene end by 3 bases; junction bases not matched to a gene: 0. CDR3 sequence reads: CASSHRGYEQYF. CDR3 nucleotides: TGTGCCAGCTCACACAGGGGCTACGAGCAGTACTTC.

The chain is built from TRBV9 and TRBJ1-2; no clear D gene. V lost 7 bases and J 4 bases, leaving 11 bases between the germline ends. Per germline, CDR1 SGDLS and CDR2 YYNGEE. CDR3 length: 12 amino acids. CDR3 residues: CASSSGSYGYTF. CDR3 in DNA: TGTGCCAGCTCGTCCGGGTCCTATGGCTACACCTTC. The complete variable domain, with remaining parts taken from reference TRBV9 and TRBJ1-2, reads DSGVTQTPKHLITATGQRVTLRCSPRSGDLSVYWYQQSLDQGLQFLIQYYNGEERAKGNILERFSAQQFPDLHSELNLSSLELGDSALYFCASSSGSYGYTFGSGTRLTVV.

The chain links TRBV6-5 to TRBJ1-2, with D tentatively TRBD1 (6 bases). Trimming left V 4 bases short and J 7 bases short, with 13 bases between. Per the germline V gene, CDR1 is MNHEY and CDR2 is SVGAGI. The CDR3 totals 13 residues. Written as DNA, the CDR3 is TGTGCCAGCAGTTCAGGGGTCCTGGTTGGCTACACCTTC. It specifies CASSSGVLVGYTF.

The chain uses TRBV6-6 and TRBJ1-3, with D perhaps matching TRBD1 (5 bases). This CDR3 has 16 amino acids. Germline-derived CDR1 and CDR2 are MNHNY and SVGAGI (reference sequence). Trimming stripped 0 bases from V and 0 bases from J, with 9 bases between. CDR3 protein: CASSYSGRDSGNTIYF. The CDR3 DNA reads TGTGCCAGCAGTTACTCGGGCAGGGACTCTGGAAACACCATATATTTT.

In the case of this clone: In the same sample, other DNA sequences code for this CDR3. The rearrangement joins TRBV7-9 to TRBJ1-2; D is perhaps TRBD1 (5 bases). The length of the CDR3 is 13 residues. From germline, CDR1 is SEHNR and CDR2 FQNEAQ (reference sequence). V lost 5 bases to trimming and J lost 2 bases, with 9 bases between them. The CDR3 region has the DNA TGTGCCAGCAGCCTGACAGCGAACTATGGCTACACCTTC. Residues: CASSLTANYGYTF.

V usage is TRBV2 and J usage is TRBJ1-1, with 9 positions matching TRBD1. The CDR3 sequence is 14 residues long. V gave up 6 bases and J gave up 2 bases; unmatched junction bases: 4. Germline V lookup: CDR1 SNHLY, CDR2 FYNNEI. The CDR3 sequence: CASRLDRGNTEAFF. CDR3 nucleotides: TGTGCCAGCAGGCTGGACAGGGGAAACACTGAAGCTTTCTTT.

The chain recombines TRBV5-1 with TRBJ2-5; D perhaps matches TRBD2 (5 bases). CDR1 SGHRS and CDR2 YFSETQ come from the germline V gene. V was shortened by 3 bases and J by 5 bases, with 11 bases between the two germline ends. The CDR3 covers 13 residues. CDR3: CASSWPGGETQYF. The CDR3 DNA sequence: TGCGCCAGCAGCTGGCCCGGCGGGGAGACCCAGTACTTC.

The chain carries TRBV10-3 and TRBJ2-3, with 13 bases that match TRBD2. The V gene's germline CDR1 is ENHRY and CDR2 SYGVKD. The CDR3 sequence is 19 residues long. Unmatched junction bases numbered 18, after V lost 7 bases and J lost 5 bases. In DNA, the CDR3 is TGTGCCATCATTCCGGGACAGGCCGGACTAGCGGGGGTGGTAGATACGCAGTATTTT. It specifies CAIIPGQAGLAGVVDTQYF.

The V gene is TRBV19, the J gene TRBJ1-1, with a possible D match to TRBD1 (5 bases). Germline CDR1 and CDR2: LNHDA and SQIVND (reference sequence). V was cut by 8 bases and J by 0 bases, with 10 bases left in between. The CDR3 runs 13 residues. This chain's CDR3 is CASHPTVNTEAFF. CDR3 coding DNA: TGTGCCAGTCATCCGACAGTGAACACTGAAGCTTTCTTT.

This clone was seen a handful of times. The gene calls are TRBV5-1 and TRBJ2-7; D possibly corresponds to TRBD2 (6 bases). V shed 2 bases and J shed 2 bases, with 11 bases lying between them. The CDR3 extends over 14 amino acids. Germline V gene lookup returns CDR1 SGHRS and CDR2 YFSETQ. This CDR3 reads CASSFLGGTYEQYF. The CDR3, as DNA: TGCGCCAGCAGCTTTCTCGGGGGTACCTACGAGCAGTACTTC.

As to this clone: The sample has other DNA sequences that encode this CDR3 too. V gene TRBV11-2 combines with J gene TRBJ2-5; D call uncertain. This CDR3 comprises 11 residues. Trimming took off 5 bases at V and 2 bases at J, with 3 bases between the two ends. CDR1 SGHAT and CDR2 FQNNGV come from the germline V gene. Here the CDR3 DNA reads TGTGCCAGCAGCCCACAAGAGACCCAGTACTTC. Amino acids: CASSPQETQYF. The variable domain in full, completed from reference TRBV11-2 and TRBJ2-5, reads EAGVAQSPRYKIIEKRQSVAFWCNPISGHATLYWYQQILGQGPKLLIQFQNNGVVDDSQLPKDRFSAERLKGVDSTLKIQPAKLEDSAVYLCASSPQETQYFGPGTRLLVL.

A note on this clone: This same CDR3 is encoded by further DNA sequences in the sample. V gene TRBV7-2 combines with J gene TRBJ2-7; D gene unclear. The CDR3 covers 12 residues. V shed 3 bases and J shed 0 bases, with 3 bases lying between them. CDR1 and CDR2 (germline): SGHTA, FQGNSA. The CDR3 sequence: CASSFSSYEQYF. CDR3 nucleotide sequence: TGTGCCAGCAGCTTCTCCTCCTACGAGCAGTACTTC.

In its sample, this clone was seen once. V usage is TRBV28 and J usage is TRBJ1-5; D is uncertain. CDR1 is MDHEN, CDR2 SYDVKM, per germline. The CDR3 is 14 amino acids. V was cut by 3 bases and J by 3 bases, with 9 bases left in between. CDR3 protein: CASSFWETNQPQHF. In nucleotides, the CDR3 is TGTGCCAGCAGTTTTTGGGAGACCAATCAGCCCCAGCATTTT.

This chain links TRBV5-1 with TRBJ2-7; TRBD2 might be the D (6 bases). CDR3 length: 14 amino acids. CDR1 SGHRS and CDR2 YFSETQ come from the germline V gene. Trimming removed 4 bases at V and 2 bases at J, with 13 bases between. CDR3 nucleotide sequence: TGCGCCAGCAGCGTGCAGGAGGGGCCCTACGAGCAGTACTTC. It encodes CASSVQEGPYEQYF.

Of note for this clone: Other DNA sequences in the same sample also yield this CDR3. This chain links TRBV2 with TRBJ2-7; TRBD1 aligns across 9 bases. Germline CDR1 reads SNHLY; CDR2 reads FYNNEI. The V gene end was trimmed by 5 bases and the J gene end by 3 bases; junction bases not matched to a gene: 5. The CDR3 extends over 14 amino acids. This CDR3 is CASSKGQGIYEQYF. CDR3 bases: TGTGCCAGCAGTAAAGGACAGGGGATCTACGAGCAGTACTTC.

This chain connects TRBV25-1 to TRBJ1-6; 7 bases fit TRBD1. Looked up from germline, CDR1 is MGHDK and CDR2 is SYGVNS. V trimming: 6 bases; J trimming: 6 bases; junction bases outside the gene matches: 11. CDR3 length: 16 amino acids. The CDR3 protein is CASSSSLTGRNSPLHF. CDR3 nucleotide sequence: TGTGCCAGCAGCTCCAGCCTGACAGGGCGTAATTCACCCCTCCACTTT.

Concerning this clone itself: At one end, the junction sequence differs from germline, possibly due to a read error. The CDR3 sequence is CASSPTGGSVSSVF. CDR3 DNA sequence: TGTGCCAGTAGTCCCACGGGGGGGAGTGTTTCTTCGGTCTTC. The rearrangement links TRBV19 to TRBJ2-1; 8 bases line up with TRBD2. Looked up from germline, CDR1 is LNHDA and CDR2 is SQIVND (reference sequence). The CDR3 is 14 residues long.

This clone occurred a few times. The chain couples TRBV7-2 to TRBJ2-3, with 13 bases matching TRBD2. Germline CDR1 SGHTA, CDR2 FQGNSA. This CDR3 region has 16 residues. V was pared by 5 bases and J by 4 bases, with 6 bases of the junction left unmatched. CDR3 nucleotide sequence: TGTGCCAGCAGCCCCCGACTAGCGGGAGGACCAGATACGCAGTATTTT. Residues: CASSPRLAGGPDTQYF. Looking up the rest from reference TRBV7-2 and TRBJ2-3 gives the full variable domain: GAGVSQSPSNKVTEKGKDVELRCDPISGHTALYWYRQSLGQGLEFLIYFQGNSAPDKSGLPSDRFSAERTGGSVSTLTIQRTQQEDSAVYLCASSPRLAGGPDTQYFGPGTRLTVL.

V gene TRBV19 combines with J gene TRBJ1-1, with a possible D match to TRBD1 (5 bases). Germline CDR1 is LNHDA and CDR2 is SQIVND (reference sequence). This CDR3 spans 12 amino acids. Trimming pared 6 bases from V and 4 bases from J, leaving 9 bases between. DNA for the CDR3: TGTGCCAGTAGCCAGGGAGCCACTGAAGCTTTCTTT. Protein product: CASSQGATEAFF.

This clone appeared a few times. The chain couples TRBV5-1 to TRBJ2-3; 7 bases align to TRBD1. After removal of 4 bases from V and 3 bases from J, the junction contained 8 bases not matched to a gene. The CDR3 covers 15 residues. From germline, CDR1 is SGHRS and CDR2 YFSETQ. CDR3 nucleotide sequence: TGCGCCAGCAGCGTTGGGACAGCCGGGACAGATACGCAGTATTTT. This codes for CASSVGTAGTDTQYF.

The chain uses TRBV11-2 and TRBJ2-3; no firm D call. The germline V gene encodes CDR1 SGHAT and CDR2 FQNNGV. V shed 1 base and J shed 4 bases, with 6 bases lying between them. This CDR3 has 13 residues. DNA for the CDR3: TGTGCCAGCAGCTTAGGTGCTGCAGATACGCAGTATTTT. Translating it yields CASSLGAADTQYF.